The sequence of this T cell receptor (beta chain) was determined in a study of blood T cell repertoires in COVID-19. Study-wide context: The analysed material was cDNA or gDNA that came from T cells, B-cell-depleted T cells, or PBMCs.

In the authors' workflow: How many nucleated cells were present was estimated from reference gene primer amplification. This table comes from immunoSEQ multiplex PCR, and its TCRdb copy is limited to in-frame clones, with some not included. V, J and clone size reflect that table, while D and trimming were determined from the DNA. The sample contains about 350,000 clones, 85% to 90% of which appear only once. The specimen sequenced was PBMCs or T cells enriched from blood (not recorded which). The receptor was isolated from a woman under 40 who had been exposed to COVID-19.

CDR3: CASSYPGQGAYEQYF. The DNA for the CDR3 is TGTGCCAGCAGTTACCCGGGACAGGGGGCCTACGAGCAGTACTTC. This chain joins TRBV6-5 and TRBJ2-7; 11 positions match TRBD1. Per the germline V gene, CDR1 is MNHEY and CDR2 is SVGAGI. CDR3 length equals 15 residues. J gave up 2 bases and V 2 bases, and 2 bases lay outside the gene matches.